This entry concerns a single T cell receptor beta chain. The specificity of this receptor is unknown. No much larger clone exists at a distance of one base, and base qualities are not known. Each patient had bone marrow sampled at the time of active disease. Ficoll-Hypaque density gradient centrifugation was used to isolate bone marrow mononuclear cells. Myeloma plasma cells were removed and CD138-negative cells were obtained by negative selection following labeling with CD138 magnetic microbeads on a MACS separator. Flow cytometry with CD138 antibodies on an Attune NxT was used to check how pure the isolated cells were. TRIzol reagent was used to extract total RNA, which was then quantified with a NanoDrop spectrophotometer. Paired RNA-seq and IR-seq were performed on each patient's CD138-negative bone marrow sample. As encoded in the germline V gene, CDR1 is KGHSH while CDR2 is LQKENI. The CDR3 contains 13 residues, cysteine and phenylalanine counted. Here the CDR3 DNA is all that survives: 39 bases in frame from base 1. At the junction V is shortened by 3 bases and J by 6 bases, with 12 bases in between.

This specimen belongs to a study of read filtering for tumor transcriptome and immune sequencing (dated by TCRdb to 2018 to 2020). Regarding the study in general: The cohort had around 18 male and roughly 14 female patients with a mean age of around 69 years, ranging from about 40 to 85. By revised international staging, 8 or 9 patients were R-ISS I, around 15 were R-ISS II and 7 were R-ISS III. After DNase treatment, whole-transcriptome libraries were prepared using the TruSeq RNA Access Library Prep Kit. Per sample, about 3.5 to 11 million TCR-region mapped reads were obtained with IR-seq, compared with only 85 to 1273 with RNA-seq. TCR repertoires obtained by targeted immune repertoire sequencing and by bulk whole-transcriptome sequencing performed on the same bone marrow samples were compared. As a main aim, a read-filtering strategy for immune repertoire data was addressed, with the specific question being whether clonotypes supported by a single read should be removed. On the study overall, not on this receptor specifically: Single-read clonotypes made up roughly 81% of clonotypes but about 3.5% of total reads in IR-seq, and 74.6% of clonotypes and approximately 47% of reads in RNA-seq. The sorted CD138-negative fraction was not purified T cells but a mixed bone marrow immune population. Removing single-read clonotypes increased the correlation between IR-seq and RNA-seq shared clonotype proportions. Clonotypes were captured by IR-seq at much higher depth and more reliably than by RNA-seq, and smaller IR-seq throughput was sufficient for identification of most shared clonotypes.

Starting from roughly 0.4 ug RNA, TCR libraries were constructed with the Immunoverse kit using molecular barcoded adaptors that cover the alpha/delta and beta/gamma chains. TCR library preparation used the same RNA that went into transcriptome sequencing. TCR libraries were sequenced on an Illumina HiSeq 4000 with 2 x 150 cycles. The original methods were these. With MiXCR, TCR reads were aligned to human V, D, J and C references and assembled into CDR3 clonotypes, with quality filtering and error correction included. Clonotype counts and gene usage diversity were analyzed with the tcR package in R. Raw mapping reads were checked after the RNA-seq reads had been mapped by STAR aligner version 2.5.3a onto the human GRCh37 genome. To test the effect of sequencing depth on detected clonotypes, IR-seq fastq files were randomly downsampled using Seqtk 1.3. TCRdb took the public reads, trimmed them with fastp at Q25, ran MiXCR for clone calling and kept in-frame beta chains. Duplicate CDR3 protein sequences are folded into a single record with the most common DNA and genes. TCRdb, not the original authors, processed these V and J calls. A total of tens of thousands of distinct CDR3 sequences appear in this sample, approximately 15% of them only once. The ten most abundant clones make up about two fifths of the sample.

The sequence links TRBV18 to TRBJ2-7, with the D segment possibly TRBD1 or TRBD2, each aligning over 5 bases. Sequenced material: a population of CD138-negative cells sorted from bone marrow. What this sample's cell subset or site label stands for: bone marrow mononuclear cells depleted of CD138+ plasma/myeloma cells by negative magnetic selection. The sequence derives from a donor aged 40 or over with multiple myeloma. The CDR3 is CASSPPGDAEQYF. The sequenced DNA is TGTGCCAGCTCACCCCCCGGGGACGCCGAGCAGTACTTC.